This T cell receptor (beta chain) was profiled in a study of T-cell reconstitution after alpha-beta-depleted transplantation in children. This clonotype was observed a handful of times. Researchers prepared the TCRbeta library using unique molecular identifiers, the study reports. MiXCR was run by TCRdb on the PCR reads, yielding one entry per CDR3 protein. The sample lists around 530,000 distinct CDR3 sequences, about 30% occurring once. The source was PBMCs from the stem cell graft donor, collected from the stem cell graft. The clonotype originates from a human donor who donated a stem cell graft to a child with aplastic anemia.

The CDR3 bases are TGTGCCAGCAGCTTAGCGGGAGGTGGCCAAGAGACCCAGTACTTC. This encodes CASSLAGGGQETQYF. The rearrangement links TRBV7-2 to TRBJ2-5, with a weak D call TRBD2 (6 bases). Trimming removed 0 bases at V and 1 base at J, with 9 bases between. Germline CDR1 SGHTA, CDR2 FQGNSA. This CDR3 spans 15 amino acids.